The 27 T cell receptor beta chains given below trace back to one sample, sequenced in a study of CD8 T cells in Susac syndrome. Random hexamers primed reverse transcription of about 0.45 to 1 ug RNA. MiXCR was run by TCRdb on the immunoSEQ multiplex PCR reads, yielding one entry per CDR3 protein. The repertoire consists of 200,000 to 300,000 distinct CDR3 sequences, with 95% to 97% occurring once and the leading ten covering roughly 0.1%. What was sequenced was CD4+ T cells from PBMCs. These receptor sequences come from a human donor with Susac syndrome.

The chain links TRBV20-1 to TRBJ2-7; TRBD2 agrees at 12 bases. V was clipped by 3 bases and J by 2 bases; unmatched bases: 5. This CDR3 has 15 residues. Germline lookup yields CDR1 DFQATT and CDR2 SNEGSKA (reference sequence). In DNA, the CDR3 is TGCAGTGCTAGCGGGACTAGCGGGTACCCCTACGAGCAGTACTTC. Protein sequence: CSASGTSGYPYEQYF.

The genes are TRBV6-1 and TRBJ2-3; 9 nucleotides match TRBD2. Germline V gene lookup returns CDR1 MNHNS and CDR2 SASEGT. With V trimmed by 6 bases and J by 0 bases, 4 bases remained unmatched. CDR3 length: 15 amino acids. CDR3 amino acids: CASSLTSGSTDTQYF. DNA for the CDR3: TGTGCCAGCAGCCTAACTAGCGGGAGCACAGATACGCAGTATTTT.

This chain links TRBV5-1 with TRBJ1-4; D not certain. The germline V gene encodes CDR1 SGHRS and CDR2 YFSETQ. Trimming left V 4 bases short and J 5 bases short, with 12 bases between. CDR3 length: 14 residues. The CDR3 region is CASSTHGQNEKLFF. CDR3 bases: TGCGCCAGCAGCACCCACGGTCAGAATGAAAAACTGTTTTTT.

CDR3 region: CSVENLGFYGYTF. DNA for the CDR3: TGCAGCGTTGAAAATCTGGGGTTCTATGGCTACACCTTC. This chain uses TRBV29-1 with TRBJ1-2; D unclear. The CDR3 contains 13 residues. V lost 2 bases and J 4 bases, leaving 11 bases between the germline ends. Germline V lookup: CDR1 SQVTM, CDR2 ANQGSEA.

This chain connects TRBV9 to TRBJ2-5, with D possibly being TRBD1 or TRBD2 (5 bases each). Germline lookup yields CDR1 SGDLS and CDR2 YYNGEE. The CDR3 is 14 residues long. Trimming took off 4 bases at V and 2 bases at J, with 12 bases between the two ends. CDR3 nucleotide sequence: TGTGCCAGCAGCCTCTCGTGGGGGCAAGAGACCCAGTACTTC. Protein: CASSLSWGQETQYF. The whole variable domain, remainder taken from reference TRBV9 and TRBJ2-5, is DSGVTQTPKHLITATGQRVTLRCSPRSGDLSVYWYQQSLDQGLQFLIQYYNGEERAKGNILERFSAQQFPDLHSELNLSSLELGDSALYFCASSLSWGQETQYFGPGTRLLVL.

The chain carries TRBV10-1 and TRBJ2-3; D gene unclear. CDR3 length: 12 residues. Germline values: CDR1 WNHNN, CDR2 SYGVQD (reference sequence). V shed 2 bases and J shed 3 bases, with 3 bases lying between them. CDR3 DNA: TGCGCCAGCAGTGAGGGTACAGATACGCAGTATTTT. Amino acid sequence: CASSEGTDTQYF.

The chain carries TRBV9 and TRBJ2-1; D is unclear. CDR3 size: 13 residues. The germline gives CDR1 SGDLS, CDR2 YYNGEE. V was clipped by 5 bases and J by 7 bases, with 13 bases between them. CDR3 DNA: TGTGCCAGCAGTCCCGTTGCTAGGAATGAGCAGTTCTTC. Translated: CASSPVARNEQFF.

This chain uses TRBV29-1 with TRBJ2-6, with D maybe TRBD2 (6 bases). CDR1 and CDR2 from the germline V gene are SQVTM and ANQGSEA. V was trimmed by 5 bases and J by 4 bases, leaving 15 bases between them. The CDR3 totals 15 residues. DNA of the CDR3: TGCAGCGTTACCGGGGGACCGGGAGGGGCCAACGTCCTGACTTTC. Its protein is CSVTGGPGGANVLTF.

The J gene is TRBJ1-1, the V gene TRBV2; the D is unclear. The CDR3 runs to 13 residues. Germline loops: CDR1 SNHLY, CDR2 FYNNEI. V lost 6 bases and J 3 bases, leaving 11 bases between the germline ends. The CDR3 region is CASSDIRDTEAFF. The DNA of the CDR3 is TGTGCCAGCAGCGACATCCGGGACACTGAAGCTTTCTTT.

For the CDR3, the DNA is TGTGCCAGTAGTATTGACTCAGGGGCCCATCAGCCCCAGCATTTT. This translates into CASSIDSGAHQPQHF. The chain couples TRBV19 to TRBJ1-5, with D perhaps matching TRBD1 (6 bases). Trimming removed 3 bases at V and 5 bases at J, with 14 bases between. Germline assignment: CDR1 LNHDA and CDR2 SQIVND (reference sequence). The CDR3 has 15 residues.

The V and J genes are TRBV28 and TRBJ1-2; D uncertain. Looked up from germline, CDR1 is MDHEN and CDR2 is SYDVKM. Trimming took off 2 bases at V and 6 bases at J, with 7 bases between the two ends. The CDR3 spans 12 residues. The CDR3 is CASSLLGDGYTF. In DNA form, the CDR3 reads TGTGCCAGCAGTTTACTTGGGGATGGCTACACCTTC.

The CDR3 nucleotides read TGTGCCAGCAGCCGTCCCGGGACAGGCAGCTCTGGGGCCAACGTCCTGACTTTC. Protein: CASSRPGTGSSGANVLTF. V usage is TRBV3-1 and J usage is TRBJ2-6; 8 bases are a match to TRBD1. The germline V gene has CDR1 LGHDT and CDR2 YNNKEL (reference sequence). This CDR3 contains 18 residues. J gave up 0 bases and V 4 bases, and 8 bases lay outside the gene matches.

V gene TRBV20-1 combines with J gene TRBJ2-1; 11 bases map to TRBD2. The CDR3 loop spans 14 amino acids. The germline gives CDR1 DFQATT, CDR2 SNEGSKA (reference sequence). The ends lost 6 bases at V and 6 bases at J; junction bases unmatched: 7. In nucleotides, the CDR3 is TGCAGTGCCGGGGCTAGCGGGAGGATCAATGAGCAGTTCTTC. Translation: CSAGASGRINEQFF.

The chain carries TRBV20-1 and TRBJ2-6; TRBD1 is a possible D gene (5 bases). Trimming shortened V by 3 bases and J by 18 bases, and 18 bases separated the two germline ends. In germline, CDR1 is DFQATT, CDR2 SNEGSKA (reference sequence). The CDR3 runs to 12 residues. CDR3 nucleotides: TGCAGTGCTAGTAAAGGGGAATCGGGCTCGACTTTC. Translated, it gives CSASKGESGSTF.

The gene calls are TRBV29-1 and TRBJ2-1, with TRBD2 matching 14 bases. The CDR3 contains 18 residues. J lost 9 bases, V lost 4 bases, and 17 bases had no gene match. Germline V gene sequence: CDR1 SQVTM, CDR2 ANQGSEA. As DNA, the CDR3 is TGCAGCGTTGCCCGACTAGCGGGAGGGCCCGATTCGCACAGTGAGCAGTTCTTC. Protein: CSVARLAGGPDSHSEQFF.

The chain recombines TRBV27 with TRBJ1-1; 7 nucleotides align to TRBD1. V shed 5 bases, J shed 2 bases, and the junction held 11 bases outside the gene matches. The CDR3 covers 16 residues. Germline CDR1 MNHEY, CDR2 SMNVEV (reference sequence). As DNA, the CDR3 is TGTGCCAGCAGTCCAAAAATAGGGACAGTTAACACTGAAGCTTTCTTT. This translates into CASSPKIGTVNTEAFF.

The rearrangement links TRBV3-1 to TRBJ2-1; D is unclear. The CDR3 extends over 15 amino acids. Germline V gene lookup returns CDR1 LGHDT and CDR2 YNNKEL (reference sequence). Trimming stripped 3 bases from V and 1 base from J, with 10 bases between. The CDR3 DNA follows: TGTGCCAGCAGCCAGCGCAGTGGGTCCTACAATGAGCAGTTCTTC. This encodes CASSQRSGSYNEQFF.

V is TRBV29-1 and J is TRBJ2-5, with 7 bases fitting TRBD1. V was clipped by 6 bases and J by 2 bases; unmatched bases: 9. Germline CDR1 reads SQVTM; CDR2 reads ANQGSEA. The CDR3 is 14 residues long. In DNA, the CDR3 is TGCAGCGTCCCGCTGGGACAGCTTCAAGAGACCCAGTACTTC. Protein: CSVPLGQLQETQYF.

This chain joins TRBV28 and TRBJ2-2, with D perhaps matching TRBD1 (6 bases). CDR1 is MDHEN and CDR2 is SYDVKM in the germline V gene. CDR3 length: 16 residues. The V gene lost 8 bases and the J gene lost 0 bases, with 16 bases spanning the gap. The CDR3 DNA follows: TGTGCCAGCCTCAGGGGCCCTAACGCGAACACCGGGGAGCTGTTTTTT. It yields the protein CASLRGPNANTGELFF. The full variable domain, its missing parts supplied by reference TRBV28 and TRBJ2-2, is DVKVTQSSRYLVKRTGEKVFLECVQDMDHENMFWYRQDPGLGLRLIYFSYDVKMKEKGDIPEGYSVSREKKERFSLILESASTNQTSMYLCASLRGPNANTGELFFGEGSRLTVL.

V usage is TRBV29-1 and J usage is TRBJ1-2, with 12 bases identical to TRBD1. Trimming removed 6 bases from V and 3 bases from J; junction bases left unmatched: 14. The length of the CDR3 is 17 residues. CDR1 and CDR2 (germline): SQVTM, ANQGSEA. The CDR3: CSVQKDGTGGIYYGYTF. CDR3 sequence (DNA): TGCAGCGTCCAGAAGGATGGGACAGGGGGCATATACTATGGCTACACCTTC.

The sample holds one count of this clonotype. The gene calls are TRBV28 and TRBJ2-7; no firm D call. V lost 0 bases, J lost 3 bases, and 9 bases lay in between. Germline lookup yields CDR1 MDHEN and CDR2 SYDVKM. This CDR3 is built from 14 residues. This CDR3 reads CASSLWDSGYEQYF. The CDR3 nucleotides are TGTGCCAGCAGTTTATGGGATTCCGGCTACGAGCAGTACTTC. Variable domain in full (rest from reference TRBV28 and TRBJ2-7): DVKVTQSSRYLVKRTGEKVFLECVQDMDHENMFWYRQDPGLGLRLIYFSYDVKMKEKGDIPEGYSVSREKKERFSLILESASTNQTSMYLCASSLWDSGYEQYFGPGTRLTVT.

V is TRBV27 and J is TRBJ1-2; D is unclear. Trimming removed 5 bases from V and 5 bases from J, with 15 bases in between. The CDR3 has 14 amino acids. Germline-derived CDR1 and CDR2 are MNHEY and SMNVEV (reference sequence). In nucleotides, the CDR3 is TGTGCCAGCAGTCCCCGGACGGGCCTATATGGCTACACCTTC. It specifies CASSPRTGLYGYTF.

V usage is TRBV15 and J usage is TRBJ1-5; TRBD1 agrees at 7 bases. Germline assignment: CDR1 LNHNV and CDR2 YYDKDF (reference sequence). The CDR3 is 15 amino acids. V gave up 5 bases and J gave up 6 bases; unmatched junction bases: 10. DNA of the CDR3: TGTGCCACCAGCTTGAAGACGACAGGGCTTCAGCCCCAGCATTTT. It codes for CATSLKTTGLQPQHF.

The CDR3 DNA follows: TGTGCCAGCAGCCCGAGAATAGCGGAGGTCCCAGATACGCAGTATTTT. It translates to CASSPRIAEVPDTQYF. The rearrangement links TRBV9 to TRBJ2-3, with D possibly TRBD2 on 6 matching bases. The germline V gene has CDR1 SGDLS and CDR2 YYNGEE. V lost 4 bases to trimming and J lost 4 bases, with 19 bases between them. The CDR3 loop spans 16 amino acids.

The chain links TRBV5-4 to TRBJ2-5; no clear D gene. The germline V gene encodes CDR1 SGHNT and CDR2 YYREEE (reference sequence). Trimming shortened V by 4 bases and J by 5 bases, and 18 bases separated the two germline ends. The CDR3 is made up of 15 amino acids. The CDR3: CASSPRAAERETQYF. The CDR3 bases are TGTGCCAGCAGCCCTAGGGCAGCAGAGAGGGAGACCCAGTACTTC.

The rearrangement uses TRBV6-5 and TRBJ2-6; D is uncertain. CDR1 is MNHEY, CDR2 SVGAGI, per germline. CDR3 length equals 18 residues. V was clipped by 2 bases and J by 0 bases, with 14 bases between them. This CDR3 reads CASSYGLPENSGANVLTF. The CDR3 DNA reads TGTGCCAGCAGTTACGGGCTACCCGAAAACTCTGGGGCCAACGTCCTGACTTTC.

J is TRBJ2-6 and V is TRBV18; D gene unclear. The CDR3 extends over 13 amino acids. V was cut by 2 bases and J by 15 bases, with 14 bases left in between. Germline CDR1 is KGHSH and CDR2 is LQKENI. The CDR3 is CASSPSATVTLTF. The CDR3 region has the DNA TGTGCCAGCTCACCATCAGCCACGGTGACCCTGACTTTC.